The T cell receptor (beta chain) described here comes from a study of radiotherapy plus CTLA-4 blockade in lung cancer (dated by TCRdb to the late 2010s). Looking at the study overall: Among the enrolled patients, approximately 18% had an objective response, and about 29% reached disease control.

Regarding this clone: There is no known antigen for this receptor. No much larger clone is present one base from it, and per-base qualities are unavailable.

Library method: the immunoSEQ multiplex PCR assay. TCRdb stores this immuneACCESS table with in-frame sequences only. Part of the clones is absent; in the studies checked, under half of the shortfall reflects unresolved V genes, and no reason is known for the rest. The sample table records about 38,000 clones; around three quarters of these occur just once. In total, the top ten clones hold around 9% of the sample. Paper-wide results and their limitations: The strongest predictors of response, as reported, were early dynamic changes in blood T cell clones along with a rise in serum interferon-beta after radiation. After treatment with radiotherapy and ipilimumab, TCR clones that originated in tumors expanded in peripheral blood.

The germline V gene specifies KGHSH as CDR1 and LQKENI as CDR2. The CDR3 measures 14 amino acids from cysteine to phenylalanine. Only the CDR3 DNA is retained, 42 bases long and in frame from the first base. V loses 3 bases at its end and J loses 3 bases; junction bases beyond the gene matches: 4. The study evaluated CTLA-4 blockade (ipilimumab) given together with focal radiation therapy in patients who had chemo-refractory metastatic non-small-cell lung cancer. The origin of this receptor is a human donor with non-small cell lung cancer who had stable disease on radiotherapy plus ipilimumab. Material: peripheral blood, obtained from a patient treated with radiotherapy plus ipilimumab. The chain was built from TRBV18 and TRBJ1-2; the junction holds 7 bases that match TRBD1. The encoded CDR3 is CASSPSGQDYGYTF. The bases are TGTGCCAGCTCACCCTCCGGACAGGACTATGGCTACACCTTC.